These 21 T cell receptor beta chains came from one sample sequenced in a study of cytomegalovirus exposure and HLA in healthy donors. Amplification used 60 Vbeta primers and 13 Jbeta primers. Data came from immunoSEQ multiplex PCR; TCRdb stores just in-frame clones and leaves some out. This table has 95,000 to 150,000 clones, around 85% appearing once. The sample was PBMCs. These receptors were collected from a man younger than 45 in good health and CMV-seronegative.

The V gene is TRBV11-2, the J gene TRBJ1-6, with 7 bases matching TRBD1. Germline-derived CDR1 and CDR2 are SGHAT and FQNNGV. The CDR3 spans 18 residues. The V segment lost 5 bases and the J segment 0 bases; nucleotides outside the gene matches: 10. The CDR3 spells CASSPIGRQGSYNSPLHF. In DNA form, the CDR3 reads TGTGCCAGCAGCCCAATAGGACGACAGGGCTCCTATAATTCACCCCTCCACTTT.

This chain links TRBV7-2 with TRBJ2-7; 9 bases map to TRBD2. Germline V gives CDR1 SGHTA, CDR2 FQGNSA. V gave up 3 bases and J gave up 9 bases; unmatched junction bases: 6. The length of the CDR3 is 13 residues. CDR3 in DNA: TGTGCCAGCAGCTTGGGCGGGGGGGCCGTGCAGTACTTC. Its translation: CASSLGGGAVQYF.

In its sample, this clone was seen once. The chain links TRBV5-1 to TRBJ1-2, with 7 positions matching TRBD1. The CDR3 runs to 16 residues. Germline V gives CDR1 SGHRS, CDR2 YFSETQ. The V and J ends lost 4 bases and 4 bases, in that order; junction bases with no gene match: 13. The CDR3 DNA follows: TGCGCCAGCAGCCCCACGACAGGGACCACTGCCTATGGCTACACCTTC. Its translation is CASSPTTGTTAYGYTF.

A few counts support this clone. The genes are TRBV10-3 and TRBJ2-7; the match to TRBD1 covers 7 bases. J was trimmed by 0 bases and V by 4 bases; bases with no gene match: 6. This CDR3 comprises 15 residues. Germline CDR1 is ENHRY and CDR2 is SYGVKD. CDR3: CAISGGPGGSYEQYF. In DNA form, the CDR3 reads TGTGCCATCAGTGGGGGGCCAGGGGGCTCCTACGAGCAGTACTTC.

As DNA, the CDR3 is TGTGCCAGCAGCCAATCTTGGGATGGGGCTTACTCTGGGGCCAACGTCCTGACTTTC. This encodes CASSQSWDGAYSGANVLTF. This chain links TRBV14 with TRBJ2-6; D is possibly TRBD1 (5 bases). This CDR3 is built from 19 residues. The germline gives CDR1 SGHDN, CDR2 FVKESK. V was clipped by 2 bases and J by 0 bases, with 17 bases between them.

This sequence joins TRBV2 and TRBJ1-5; D perhaps matches TRBD1 (5 bases). V lost 2 bases, J lost 0 bases, and 14 bases lay in between. The CDR3 runs 17 residues. The germline CDR1 and CDR2 sequences are SNHLY and FYNNEI. The CDR3 nucleotides are TGTGCCAGCAGTGAACGATTCCAGGGTTATAGCAATCAGCCCCAGCATTTT. This sequence encodes CASSERFQGYSNQPQHF.

The chain couples TRBV6-1 to TRBJ1-5; no firm D call. This CDR3 region has 14 residues. The V gene's germline CDR1 is MNHNS and CDR2 SASEGT. The germline V and J ends were trimmed by 5 bases and 9 bases, with 17 bases remaining between them. The CDR3 reads CASSIKTLNGPQHF. In nucleotides, the CDR3 is TGTGCCAGCAGTATCAAAACACTAAATGGGCCCCAGCATTTT.

In its sample, this clone was seen a few times. V is TRBV15 and J is TRBJ2-7; tentative D call: TRBD2 (6 bases). Trimming took off 3 bases at V and 0 bases at J, with 9 bases between the two ends. CDR3 length: 14 amino acids. Germline assignment: CDR1 LNHNV and CDR2 YYDKDF (reference sequence). The CDR3 DNA follows: TGTGCCACCAGCAGCGGGACTGTCTCCTACGAGCAGTACTTC. It specifies CATSSGTVSYEQYF.

This chain links TRBV19 with TRBJ2-5; perhaps TRBD2 as D (5 bases). The CDR3 is 15 amino acids. CDR1 and CDR2 from the germline V gene are LNHDA and SQIVND (reference sequence). V lost 3 bases and J 0 bases, leaving 11 bases between the germline ends. This CDR3 reads CASSISPGYQETQYF. The CDR3 nucleotides read TGTGCCAGTAGTATTTCCCCGGGGTACCAAGAGACCCAGTACTTC.

To note about this clone: The sample carries other DNA sequences with the same CDR3. The gene calls are TRBV27 and TRBJ2-7, with D hard to call. This CDR3 is built from 13 residues. Trimming took off 5 bases at V and 0 bases at J, with 8 bases between the two ends. Germline lookup yields CDR1 MNHEY and CDR2 SMNVEV (reference sequence). In DNA, the CDR3 is TGTGCCAGCAGTCCCACCAGCTCCTACGAGCAGTACTTC. It is translated as CASSPTSSYEQYF.

The CDR3 sequence is CASSPSRGEDGYTF. The CDR3 bases are TGTGCCAGCAGCCCCTCCCGGGGGGAGGATGGCTACACCTTC. This chain uses TRBV7-8 with TRBJ1-2; tentatively, D is TRBD1 (5 bases). V dropped 5 bases and J dropped 6 bases, with 16 bases sitting between them. The CDR3 loop spans 14 amino acids. From germline, CDR1 is SGHVS and CDR2 FQNEAQ. The complete variable domain, with remaining parts taken from reference TRBV7-8 and TRBJ1-2, reads GAGVSQSPRYKVAKRGQDVALRCDPISGHVSLFWYQQALGQGPEFLTYFQNEAQLDKSGLPSDRFFAERPEGSVSTLKIQRTQQEDSAVYLCASSPSRGEDGYTFGSGTRLTVV.

The chain has TRBV5-1 and TRBJ2-1, with 12 bases matching TRBD2. Germline V gives CDR1 SGHRS, CDR2 YFSETQ. The CDR3 consists of 15 residues. V trimming: 3 bases; J trimming: 6 bases; junction bases outside the gene matches: 4. In DNA, the CDR3 is TGCGCCAGCAGCTCCAGACTAGCGGGGGTCAATGAGCAGTTCTTC. Translation: CASSSRLAGVNEQFF.

This clone was seen just once. This chain links TRBV25-1 with TRBJ1-1, with 8 bases identical to TRBD1. Germline trimming cut 2 bases from V and 5 bases from J; bases unmatched to any gene: 7. Germline CDR1 is MGHDK and CDR2 is SYGVNS. This CDR3 has 15 residues. CDR3 nucleotide sequence: TGTGCCAGCAGTGAACAGGGGGCTGGGGAGACTGAAGCTTTCTTT. As protein: CASSEQGAGETEAFF.

The V gene is TRBV14, the J gene TRBJ1-1; D gene unclear. From germline, CDR1 is SGHDN and CDR2 FVKESK. The length of the CDR3 is 14 residues. The germline V and J ends were trimmed by 4 bases and 8 bases, with 17 bases remaining between them. In DNA form, the CDR3 reads TGTGCCAGCAGCCGGGTCGGGGAGGCGTCGGAAGCTTTCTTT. Translated: CASSRVGEASEAFF.

The sample holds a few counts of this clone. The chain combines TRBV19 with TRBJ1-6; 7 bases fit TRBD1. The CDR3 is made up of 14 amino acids. Germline V CDR1 and CDR2: LNHDA, SQIVND (reference sequence). The V and J ends lost 5 bases and 8 bases, in that order; junction bases with no gene match: 6. CDR3 DNA sequence: TGTGCCAGTAGTCCGGACGACAGGGATTCACCCCTCCACTTT. This encodes CASSPDDRDSPLHF.

The V gene is TRBV19, the J gene TRBJ1-5; tentatively, D is TRBD1 (5 bases). The germline V gene has CDR1 LNHDA and CDR2 SQIVND (reference sequence). V was cut by 5 bases and J by 0 bases, with 20 bases left in between. The CDR3 totals 18 residues. The CDR3 DNA is TGTGCCAGTAGTCGAATGAGACAAGGGGACTATAGCAATCAGCCCCAGCATTTT. It is translated as CASSRMRQGDYSNQPQHF.

V gene TRBV19 combines with J gene TRBJ1-1; a possible D gene is TRBD1 (5 bases). Germline lookup yields CDR1 LNHDA and CDR2 SQIVND (reference sequence). Trimming shortened V by 5 bases and J by 2 bases, and 15 bases separated the two germline ends. The CDR3 is 15 residues long. CDR3 protein: CASSLRRGDNTEAFF. CDR3 nucleotides: TGTGCCAGTAGTCTCCGAAGGGGCGATAACACTGAAGCTTTCTTT.

This clone was counted only a few times. The chain carries TRBV5-1 and TRBJ2-7; 11 bases are shared with TRBD1. The germline V gene has CDR1 SGHRS and CDR2 YFSETQ. The V and J ends lost 4 bases and 6 bases, in that order; junction bases with no gene match: 9. There are 15 residues in the CDR3. The CDR3, as DNA: TGCGCCAGCAGCGGGGGGACAGGGGGGGGCTCCGAGCAGTACTTC. Translated, it gives CASSGGTGGGSEQYF.

This chain links TRBV19 with TRBJ2-1, with TRBD1 identical over 7 bases. The CDR3 covers 15 residues. CDR1 and CDR2 from the germline V gene are LNHDA and SQIVND (reference sequence). V trimming: 2 bases; J trimming: 4 bases; junction bases outside the gene matches: 5. The CDR3 sequence: CASSIRAGGYNEQFF. In DNA, the CDR3 is TGTGCCAGTAGTATACGGGCAGGGGGTTACAATGAGCAGTTCTTC.

The rearrangement links TRBV4-1 to TRBJ1-2; D is possibly TRBD1 (5 bases). The CDR3 is made up of 16 amino acids. The V and J ends lost 1 base and 5 bases respectively, with 17 bases between them. CDR1 and CDR2 (germline): MGHRA, YSYEKL. CDR3 in DNA: TGCGCCAGCAGCCAAGGCGGAGGTGCGGGGCTTTATGGCTACACCTTC. Protein sequence: CASSQGGGAGLYGYTF.

The chain combines TRBV12-5 with TRBJ2-7, with D possibly matching TRBD1 (5 bases). Germline V gene sequence: CDR1 LGHNT, CDR2 FRNRAP. The V end was cut by 0 bases, the J end by 3 bases, with 12 bases between. The CDR3 extends over 15 amino acids. The CDR3 here is CASGLVQKGDYEQYF. CDR3 coding DNA: TGTGCTAGTGGTTTGGTACAAAAAGGGGACTACGAGCAGTACTTC.